One and the same sample provided the 22 T cell receptor beta chains below, sequenced in a study of CD8 T cells in ankylosing spondylitis. TCRdb reprocessed the 5' RACE reads via MiXCR and lists one record per CDR3 protein. The table records hundreds of thousands of distinct CDR3 sequences, approximately 22% of them present only once. Sequenced: blood, either unsorted or a sorted T cell fraction (not recorded which). The receptor source for this set is a male donor with ankylosing spondylitis or in good health (not recorded which).

The rearrangement joins TRBV29-1 to TRBJ1-2, with D tentatively TRBD1 (6 bases). This CDR3 has 12 amino acids. Germline CDR1 SQVTM, CDR2 ANQGSEA. V was clipped by 4 bases and J by 3 bases, with 9 bases between them. In nucleotides, the CDR3 is TGCAGCGTTGTCGAGGGGGACTATGGCTACACCTTC. Protein sequence: CSVVEGDYGYTF.

The sample holds a few counts of this clonotype. The chain combines TRBV9 with TRBJ2-2; TRBD2 matches at 8 bases. Germline assignment: CDR1 SGDLS and CDR2 YYNGEE. The CDR3 loop spans 15 amino acids. V was pared by 1 base and J by 6 bases, with 5 bases of the junction left unmatched. The CDR3 DNA sequence: TGTGCCAGCAGCGTATCGCGGGGGGTTGCCGGGGAGCTGTTTTTT. This codes for CASSVSRGVAGELFF.

This clonotype was found a few times. The chain carries TRBV7-2 and TRBJ2-1; 10 bases align to TRBD1. The CDR3 spans 17 residues. Germline CDR1 and CDR2: SGHTA and FQGNSA. V was pared by 6 bases and J by 3 bases, with 11 bases of the junction left unmatched. The CDR3, as DNA: TGTGCCAGCAGAGACAAACTTCGGACAGGGGGCTACAATGAGCAGTTCTTC. Protein product: CASRDKLRTGGYNEQFF. Variable domain in full (rest from reference TRBV7-2 and TRBJ2-1): GAGVSQSPSNKVTEKGKDVELRCDPISGHTALYWYRQSLGQGLEFLIYFQGNSAPDKSGLPSDRFSAERTGGSVSTLTIQRTQQEDSAVYLCASRDKLRTGGYNEQFFGPGTRLTVL.

This rearrangement joins TRBV7-6 to TRBJ2-1; 7 bases agree with TRBD2. Germline V gene lookup returns CDR1 SGHVS and CDR2 FNYEAQ. The CDR3 loop spans 16 amino acids. With V trimmed by 5 bases and J by 7 bases, 14 bases remained unmatched. The CDR3 protein is CASSHPSGAMGNEQFF. CDR3 sequence (DNA): TGTGCCAGCAGCCATCCCAGCGGGGCTATGGGGAATGAGCAGTTCTTC.

This clonotype was detected ten times or more. The chain recombines TRBV12-3 or TRBV12-4 with TRBJ2-7; a weak D match, TRBD1 (6 bases). This CDR3 spans 13 amino acids. Trimming stripped 7 bases from V and 5 bases from J, with 15 bases between. Written as DNA, the CDR3 is TGTGCCAGCACTACCACAGGGTCCCACGAGCAGTACTTC. This sequence encodes CASTTTGSHEQYF.

This chain joins TRBV27 and TRBJ2-7; D call uncertain. V was shortened by 5 bases and J by 6 bases, with 17 bases between the two germline ends. The CDR3 runs 14 residues. Germline values: CDR1 MNHEY, CDR2 SMNVEV (reference sequence). The CDR3 nucleotides read TGTGCCAGCAGTCCAATGCTGACCCGAACCGAGCAGTACTTC. Translation gives CASSPMLTRTEQYF.

This clonotype was counted only a few times. The V and J genes are TRBV4-1 and TRBJ2-3, with TRBD2 matching 7 bases. The ends lost 0 bases at V and 2 bases at J; junction bases unmatched: 8. Germline V CDR1 and CDR2: MGHRA, YSYEKL. The CDR3 spans 17 residues. CDR3 residues: CASSQDRGGLDTDTQYF. In DNA, the CDR3 is TGCGCCAGCAGCCAAGATAGGGGAGGGCTGGACACAGATACGCAGTATTTT.

Ten or more counts support this clonotype. The V call is TRBV6-4, the J call TRBJ2-3; 9 nucleotides align to TRBD2. CDR1 MRHNA and CDR2 SNTAGT come from the germline V gene. The length of the CDR3 is 15 residues. With V trimmed by 4 bases and J by 3 bases, 5 bases remained unmatched. In DNA form, the CDR3 reads TGTGCCAGCAGTGTCGCAGCGGGGGGAACAGATACGCAGTATTTT. Translated: CASSVAAGGTDTQYF.

This clonotype has a handful of counts. The chain links TRBV28 to TRBJ2-1; TRBD1 might be the D (9 bases). Germline V CDR1 and CDR2: MDHEN, SYDVKM. The V end lost 4 bases, the J end lost 1 base, and 26 bases lay between the germline ends. This CDR3 spans 20 amino acids. The CDR3 protein is CASSSTGGAGRGDSYNEQFF. CDR3 bases: TGTGCCAGCAGTTCCACAGGGGGCGCGGGGCGGGGGGATTCCTACAATGAGCAGTTCTTC. The complete variable domain, with remaining parts taken from reference TRBV28 and TRBJ2-1, reads DVKVTQSSRYLVKRTGEKVFLECVQDMDHENMFWYRQDPGLGLRLIYFSYDVKMKEKGDIPEGYSVSREKKERFSLILESASTNQTSMYLCASSSTGGAGRGDSYNEQFFGPGTRLTVL.

The CDR3 reads CASSYSMGLTYGYTF. The CDR3 DNA sequence: TGTGCCAGCAGTTACTCGATGGGTCTTACCTATGGCTACACCTTC. The V and J genes are TRBV6-5 and TRBJ1-2; the D is unclear. CDR1 is MNHEY and CDR2 is SVGAGI in the germline V gene. The CDR3 consists of 15 residues. V dropped 0 bases and J dropped 4 bases, with 12 bases sitting between them.

The rearrangement links TRBV27 to TRBJ2-1, with TRBD1 matching over 8 bases. The V segment lost 6 bases and the J segment 6 bases; nucleotides outside the gene matches: 7. Germline CDR1 and CDR2: MNHEY and SMNVEV (reference sequence). The length of the CDR3 is 14 residues. The CDR3 loop reads CASSHGQGRNEQFF. CDR3 sequence (DNA): TGTGCCAGCAGCCATGGACAGGGACGCAATGAGCAGTTCTTC.

The J gene is TRBJ2-3, the V gene TRBV6-2 or TRBV6-3, with 12 bases that match TRBD2. CDR1 MNHEY and CDR2 SVGEGT come from the germline V gene. The CDR3 runs 17 residues. V lost 5 bases and J lost 1; bases outside the gene matches: 7. CDR3 region: CASSALAGGGGTDTQYF. The CDR3 region has the DNA TGTGCCAGCAGTGCACTAGCGGGGGGTGGCGGCACAGATACGCAGTATTTT.

The V and J genes are TRBV7-3 and TRBJ2-1, with TRBD2 as a possible D gene (6 bases). V shed 4 bases and J shed 9 bases, with 19 bases lying between them. This CDR3 has 15 residues. Germline-derived CDR1 and CDR2 are SGHTA and FQGTGA. The CDR3 nucleotides read TGTGCCAGCAGCTCGGTTGGGGGGTATAGTGGTGAGCAGTTCTTC. Amino acid sequence: CASSSVGGYSGEQFF.

The table lists this clonotype with a few counts. The junction departs from germline at one end; a sequencing error may be responsible. V and J are TRBV4-1 and TRBJ2-2; D unclear. Germline-derived CDR1 and CDR2 are MGHRA and YSYEKL. This CDR3 has 14 amino acids. CDR3 loop: CASSQGPNTGELFF. The CDR3 bases are TGCGCCAGCAGTCAAGGTCCCAACACCGGGGAGCTGTTTTTT.

The chain recombines TRBV11-2 with TRBJ2-2; no definite D call. Trimming took 1 base from V and 2 from J, leaving 8 bases between them. The CDR3 runs to 15 residues. The germline V gene has CDR1 SGHAT and CDR2 FQNNGV. The CDR3 DNA reads TGTGCCAGCAGCTTAGCACAGCCAAACACCGGGGAGCTGTTTTTT. It specifies CASSLAQPNTGELFF.

The chain recombines TRBV2 with TRBJ2-1; D perhaps matches TRBD2 (6 bases). The CDR3 loop spans 16 amino acids. The germline gives CDR1 SNHLY, CDR2 FYNNEI. The V end was cut by 4 bases, the J end by 0 bases, with 13 bases between. The CDR3 region is CASSVPAGSSYNEQFF. The CDR3 DNA is TGTGCCAGCAGTGTACCCGCGGGAAGCTCCTACAATGAGCAGTTCTTC.

This clonotype occurred once. The chain joins TRBV12-3 or TRBV12-4 to TRBJ2-1; a possible D gene is TRBD1 (5 bases). The CDR3 consists of 12 residues. The V end was cut by 4 bases, the J end by 8 bases, with 9 bases between. CDR3 sequence (DNA): TGTGCCAGCAGTTCACAGGTTTATGAGCAGTTCTTC. This translates into CASSSQVYEQFF.

J is TRBJ2-2 and V is TRBV11-2, with D unresolved. Germline V gives CDR1 SGHAT, CDR2 FQNNGV. This CDR3 comprises 14 residues. Trimming left V 1 base short and J 4 bases short, with 7 bases between. This CDR3 reads CASSLGGFTGELFF. The CDR3, as DNA: TGTGCCAGCAGCTTAGGCGGTTTCACCGGGGAGCTGTTTTTT. The full variable domain, its missing parts supplied by reference TRBV11-2 and TRBJ2-2, is EAGVAQSPRYKIIEKRQSVAFWCNPISGHATLYWYQQILGQGPKLLIQFQNNGVVDDSQLPKDRFSAERLKGVDSTLKIQPAKLEDSAVYLCASSLGGFTGELFFGEGSRLTVL.

This clonotype showed up just a few times. This chain links TRBV12-3 or TRBV12-4 with TRBJ2-7; D remains unclear. The germline V and J ends were trimmed by 2 bases and 5 bases, with 19 bases remaining between them. This CDR3 has 16 amino acids. The CDR3 DNA sequence: TGTGCCAGCAGTTTAACTCCCTCCCCCGGGCGAGACGAGCAGTACTTC. It encodes CASSLTPSPGRDEQYF.

J is TRBJ2-1 and V is TRBV15; D may be TRBD2 (7 bases). V dropped 0 bases and J dropped 4 bases, with 10 bases sitting between them. This CDR3 has 15 amino acids. Germline V gene data show CDR1 as LNHNV and CDR2 as YYDKDF (reference sequence). The CDR3, as DNA: TGTGCCACCAGCAGAGATCGGGGGGCATACAATGAGCAGTTCTTC. It is translated as CATSRDRGAYNEQFF.

This chain links TRBV3-1 with TRBJ2-7, with 8 bases that match TRBD1. V dropped 4 bases and J dropped 3; count of bases not matched to a gene: 17. Germline loops: CDR1 LGHDT, CDR2 YNNKEL (reference sequence). This CDR3 is built from 18 residues. In nucleotides, the CDR3 is TGTGCCAGCAGCCCCTTCCCCACCGGGACAGGTACCCTCTACGAGCAGTACTTC. Amino acid sequence: CASSPFPTGTGTLYEQYF.

This clonotype was picked up a small number of times. This chain joins TRBV4-2 and TRBJ2-5; D is perhaps TRBD2 (6 bases). Trimming shortened V by 1 base and J by 1 base, and 13 bases separated the two germline ends. The CDR3 has 16 amino acids. Germline assignment: CDR1 LGHNA and CDR2 YNFKEQ. This CDR3 is CASSQGTIDTQETQYF. CDR3 sequence (DNA): TGTGCCAGCAGCCAAGGGACTATCGACACCCAAGAGACCCAGTACTTC.